The text below deals with one T cell receptor beta chain. Its cognate antigen is unknown. These data are taken from a study of cytomegalovirus exposure and HLA in healthy donors. Study conclusions and caveats: A later analysis reported that several of the most significant clusters appeared to be linked to common viral pathogens, among them Epstein-Barr virus. Sequence variants that were highly shared formed a cluster that was likely a sequencing artifact.

In the PCR, 60 Vbeta and 13 Jbeta primers were used. Using immunoSEQ multiplex PCR, the repertoire was profiled, and TCRdb retains in-frame clones only, with some absent. The table lists about 150,000 clones, 70% to 85% of them singletons. Sequencing input: PBMCs. This clonotype originated in a male donor in good health and CMV-seronegative.

CDR3 in DNA: TGTGCCATCAGTGGGGGACAACGACAGGACGGCTACGAGCAGTACTTC. Its translation is CAISGGQRQDGYEQYF. The rearrangement joins TRBV10-3 to TRBJ2-7; D perhaps matches TRBD1 (6 bases). Per the germline V gene, CDR1 is ENHRY and CDR2 is SYGVKD. The ends were cut back, 4 bases at V and 3 bases at J, with 19 bases in the middle. The CDR3 runs to 16 residues.